The sequence of this TCR beta chain was determined in a study of T cell repertoires in cytomegalovirus infection. TCRdb reprocessed the reads via MiXCR and lists one record per CDR3 protein. The sample records about 52,000 distinct CDR3 sequences, 20% being singletons. Trimming removed 5 bases from V and 5 bases from J, with 21 bases in between. The CDR3 length is 16 residues. Germline V gene sequence: CDR1 SEHNR, CDR2 FQNEAQ (reference sequence). Notes on this clonotype: Its antigen is not known.

Overall study results and limits: In two of eight donors, the top clonotype was HLA-C-restricted CMV-specific. Frequencies of public TCR beta families were cumulated, and this identified carriers of CMV plus the relevant HLA.

This TCR came from a human donor in good health (CMV status not recorded). Some clones in this sample may be carry-over from other donors' samples. The chain joins TRBV7-9 to TRBJ2-5; D is possibly TRBD2 (6 bases). Sequences were derived from CD8+ T cells from cultured PBMCs, sampled from culture after CMV antigen stimulation. For the CDR3, the DNA is TGTGCCAGCAGCCACGGGGAGGTTGTTCGGCCCGAGACCCAGTACTTC. Translated: CASSHGEVVRPETQYF.